The 23 T cell receptor beta chains below come from one sample, sequenced in a study of blood T cell repertoires in COVID-19. This table comes from immunoSEQ multiplex PCR, and its TCRdb copy is limited to in-frame clones, with some not included. The sample holds roughly 240,000 clones, around 85% seen once. Sequencing used peripheral blood. All receptors come from a woman aged 25 to 39 who had recovered from COVID-19.

This clone was observed a single time. DNA for the CDR3: TGTGCCAGCAGTTTGGATGGCGGCTCCTACGAGCAGTACTTC. Encoded protein: CASSLDGGSYEQYF. V gene TRBV6-2 or TRBV6-3 combines with J gene TRBJ2-7; no clear D. Trimming took off 4 bases at V and 0 bases at J, with 10 bases between the two ends. CDR3 length: 14 amino acids. The germline gives CDR1 MNHEY, CDR2 SVGEGT.

V is TRBV28 and J is TRBJ1-5, with 7 bases lining up with TRBD1. This CDR3 is built from 15 residues. J lost 2 bases, V lost 4 bases, and 5 bases had no gene match. The germline V gene encodes CDR1 MDHEN and CDR2 SYDVKM. The DNA of the CDR3 is TGTGCCAGCAGTTCGCCAACAGGGGGCAATCAGCCCCAGCATTTT. It yields the protein CASSSPTGGNQPQHF.

This sequence joins TRBV7-6 and TRBJ2-1, with TRBD1 identical over 8 bases. Germline V gene lookup returns CDR1 SGHVS and CDR2 FNYEAQ. The CDR3 is 18 residues long. The ends lost 1 base at V and 6 bases at J; junction bases unmatched: 14. CDR3 region: CASSLEGVVGTGGNEQFF. The CDR3, as DNA: TGTGCCAGCAGCTTAGAAGGAGTCGTCGGGACAGGAGGCAATGAGCAGTTCTTC.

V and J are TRBV5-4 and TRBJ2-5; maybe TRBD2 (6 bases). Per the germline V gene, CDR1 is SGHNT and CDR2 is YYREEE (reference sequence). The CDR3 is 15 amino acids. V gave up 2 bases and J gave up 5 bases, with 16 bases separating them. The CDR3 here is CASSFNTAGRETQYF. For the CDR3, the DNA is TGTGCCAGCAGCTTCAACACCGCGGGGCGGGAGACCCAGTACTTC.

The chain joins TRBV25-1 to TRBJ2-6; D is unresolved. CDR3 length: 14 amino acids. The germline gives CDR1 MGHDK, CDR2 SYGVNS. Deletions cut 3 bases from V and 2 bases from J, with 5 bases between. In nucleotides, the CDR3 is TGTGCCAGCAGTGATGAGCCTGGGGCCAACGTCCTGACTTTC. It encodes CASSDEPGANVLTF.

This clone was picked up one time. The chain is built from TRBV7-2 and TRBJ2-1; 13 nucleotides align to TRBD2. The V segment lost 3 bases and the J segment 11 bases; nucleotides outside the gene matches: 4. The CDR3 contains 14 residues. Germline CDR1 is SGHTA and CDR2 is FQGNSA. This CDR3 reads CASSLGLAGTQQFF. As DNA, the CDR3 is TGTGCCAGCAGCTTGGGACTAGCGGGGACCCAGCAGTTCTTC.

This clone came up a few times. V gene TRBV2 combines with J gene TRBJ2-7, with D maybe TRBD2 (6 bases). Germline V lookup: CDR1 SNHLY, CDR2 FYNNEI. Trimming left V 3 bases short and J 13 bases short, with 19 bases between. The CDR3 loop spans 13 amino acids. The CDR3 DNA follows: TGTGCCAGCAGTGAGGTCCGGGGGTACACCATATACTTC. It codes for CASSEVRGYTIYF.

The V and J genes are TRBV9 and TRBJ1-6, with TRBD1 as a possible D gene (5 bases). The ends were cut back, 2 bases at V and 7 bases at J, with 10 bases in the middle. The CDR3 length is 14 residues. CDR1 SGDLS and CDR2 YYNGEE come from the germline V gene. CDR3 sequence reads: CASSVSQGNSPLHF. CDR3 bases: TGTGCCAGCAGCGTTAGTCAGGGAAATTCACCCCTCCACTTT.

This rearrangement joins TRBV5-1 to TRBJ2-7, with 7 nucleotides matching TRBD1. Unmatched junction bases numbered 11, after V lost 5 bases and J lost 6 bases. The CDR3 loop spans 14 amino acids. Germline CDR1 and CDR2: SGHRS and YFSETQ. CDR3 nucleotide sequence: TGCGCCAGCAGGCCCGCCCCGGGACAGTCCGAGCAGTACTTC. It encodes CASRPAPGQSEQYF.

The rearrangement joins TRBV19 to TRBJ2-3, with 9 bases aligning to TRBD2. V gave up 1 base and J gave up 5 bases; unmatched junction bases: 4. Germline V CDR1 and CDR2: LNHDA, SQIVND (reference sequence). The CDR3 length is 15 residues. CDR3 sequence: CASSIGRGGQDTQYF. CDR3 coding DNA: TGTGCCAGTAGTATAGGGCGGGGGGGCCAAGATACGCAGTATTTT.

This chain connects TRBV27 to TRBJ1-5; D is possibly TRBD1 (5 bases). The germline V gene encodes CDR1 MNHEY and CDR2 SMNVEV (reference sequence). This CDR3 is 16 amino acids long. Trimming removed 5 bases from V and 1 base from J, with 15 bases in between. The CDR3 region has the DNA TGTGCCAGCAGTGACGGGACTCCAACCAGCAATCAGCCCCAGCATTTT. This codes for CASSDGTPTSNQPQHF.

V is TRBV27 and J is TRBJ2-1, with 11 positions matching TRBD2. J gave up 3 bases and V 6 bases, and 13 bases lay outside the gene matches. The CDR3 consists of 18 residues. Germline CDR1 reads MNHEY; CDR2 reads SMNVEV (reference sequence). The CDR3 sequence is CASSHKAELAGVYNEQFF. The CDR3 DNA is TGTGCCAGCAGCCATAAAGCCGAACTAGCGGGGGTCTACAATGAGCAGTTCTTC.

The chain links TRBV21-1 to TRBJ2-4; the table's D call, TRBD2, was not checked against the DNA. TRBV21-1 has pseudogene status. The CDR3 length is 15 residues. This chain's CDR3 is CASSKSGVAKNIQYF. The CDR3 DNA reads as TGTGCCAGCAGCAAAAGCGGGGTAGCCAAAAACATTCAGTACTTC.

This chain uses TRBV19 with TRBJ2-6; a weak D match, TRBD2 (5 bases). CDR3 length: 16 amino acids. The germline V and J ends were trimmed by 6 bases and 1 base, with 13 bases remaining between them. Germline lookup yields CDR1 LNHDA and CDR2 SQIVND (reference sequence). The DNA of the CDR3 is TGTGCCAGTAGAAGACTGTCGGGGTCTGGGGCCAACGTCCTGACTTTC. This gives the protein CASRRLSGSGANVLTF.

V gene TRBV20-1 combines with J gene TRBJ2-1, with a tentative D call TRBD2 (6 bases). This CDR3 spans 12 amino acids. The V and J ends lost 3 bases and 8 bases respectively, with 11 bases between them. CDR1 and CDR2 (germline): DFQATT, SNEGSKA (reference sequence). The DNA for the CDR3 is TGCAGTGCTAGTTTTCGGGGGTATGAGCAGTTCTTC. Translated: CSASFRGYEQFF.

The rearrangement links TRBV4-1 to TRBJ2-1; 8 bases align to TRBD2. CDR3 length equals 16 residues. V shed 1 base and J 7 bases; nucleotides not matched to a gene: 9. The germline gives CDR1 MGHRA, CDR2 YSYEKL. The CDR3 loop reads CASSQVGGTRGNEQFF. The CDR3 DNA is TGCGCCAGCAGCCAAGTAGGGGGGACTAGAGGTAATGAGCAGTTCTTC.

In DNA form, the CDR3 reads TGTGCCAGCAGTCCCTTACGGGGGCAAGAGACCCAGTACTTC. This translates into CASSPLRGQETQYF. This rearrangement joins TRBV27 to TRBJ2-5; D is perhaps TRBD2 (6 bases). CDR1 MNHEY and CDR2 SMNVEV come from the germline V gene (reference sequence). This CDR3 contains 14 residues. V lost 5 bases and J lost 2, with 12 bases in between.

The gene calls are TRBV5-4 and TRBJ2-3; tentatively, D is TRBD2 (5 bases). The CDR3 loop spans 17 amino acids. CDR1 SGHNT and CDR2 YYREEE come from the germline V gene (reference sequence). Trimming pared 0 bases from V and 1 base from J, leaving 15 bases between. CDR3 residues: CASSLDNLARGTDTQYF. CDR3 nucleotides: TGTGCCAGCAGCTTGGATAATTTAGCGAGAGGCACAGATACGCAGTATTTT.

This chain uses TRBV27 with TRBJ2-3; D gene ambiguous. This CDR3 has 16 residues. The ends were cut back, 5 bases at V and 4 bases at J, with 19 bases in the middle. CDR1 is MNHEY, CDR2 SMNVEV, per germline (reference sequence). Here the CDR3 DNA reads TGTGCCAGCAGTGGTCAAGTATTGAGGCCACCAGATACGCAGTATTTT. Its protein is CASSGQVLRPPDTQYF.

V and J are TRBV5-1 and TRBJ1-5, with 9 bases lining up with TRBD1. This CDR3 has 13 residues. J lost 7 bases, V lost 4 bases, and 3 bases had no gene match. CDR1 and CDR2 (germline): SGHRS, YFSETQ. CDR3 amino acids: CASSPTGGQPQHF. The CDR3 nucleotides read TGCGCCAGCAGCCCGACAGGGGGACAGCCCCAGCATTTT.

The V gene is TRBV30, the J gene TRBJ1-5, with 8 bases aligning to TRBD1. This CDR3 is 13 amino acids long. V was clipped by 5 bases and J by 6 bases; unmatched bases: 6. Germline-derived CDR1 and CDR2 are GTSNPN and SVGIG (reference sequence). In nucleotides, the CDR3 is TGTGCCTGGGGCCCTACAGGGGGTCAGCCCCAGCATTTT. Translating it yields CAWGPTGGQPQHF. The complete variable domain, with remaining parts taken from reference TRBV30 and TRBJ1-5, reads SQTIHQWPATLVQPVGSPLSLECTVEGTSNPNLYWYRQAAGRGLQLLFYSVGIGQISSEVPQNLSASRPQDRQFILSSKKLLLSDSGFYLCAWGPTGGQPQHFGDGTRLSIL.

This chain joins TRBV2 and TRBJ1-6; unclear D gene. V gave up 4 bases and J gave up 2 bases, with 12 bases separating them. The CDR3 extends over 16 amino acids. From germline, CDR1 is SNHLY and CDR2 FYNNEI. The CDR3 sequence is CASSGNSETYNSPLHF. CDR3 sequence (DNA): TGTGCCAGCAGTGGCAACAGTGAGACCTATAATTCACCCCTCCACTTT.

The count of this clone is one. V gene TRBV4-1 combines with J gene TRBJ2-1; D call uncertain. The CDR3 has 14 amino acids. Deletions cut 1 base from V and 3 bases from J, with 7 bases between. Germline values: CDR1 MGHRA, CDR2 YSYEKL. The CDR3, as DNA: TGCGCCAGCAGCCAAGTCCCTAACTACAATGAGCAGTTCTTC. This translates into CASSQVPNYNEQFF.